The 32 T cell receptor beta chains in this list originate from one sample, sequenced in a study of tumor and adjacent non-tumor tissue in lung cancer. The template was RNA from unsorted bulk tissue. More than 3 cm separated this lung sample from the edge of the tumor. Three rounds of nested PCR, following a modified ARM-PCR protocol, produced the TCRbeta library. MiXCR, applied by TCRdb to the multiplex PCR reads, yields one record per CDR3 protein. The table lists about 80,000 distinct CDR3 sequences, roughly 80% of them singletons. Material: distant non-tumor lung tissue. The source of these receptors is a man between 60 and 75 years old with non-small cell lung cancer.

About this clonotype: Given the absence of the conserved phenylalanine or tryptophan at the CDR3 end, a read error is likely. This chain links TRBV6-5 with TRBJ2-6; 10 bases line up with TRBD2. Germline loops: CDR1 MNHEY, CDR2 SVGAGI. The CDR3 contains 17 residues. The CDR3 sequence: CASGLAGASSGANALTV. The CDR3 coding sequence is TGTGCCAGCGGCCTAGCGGGAGCCAGCTCTGGGGCCAACGCCCTGACTGTC.

Concerning this clonotype itself: Possible read error: a much larger clone is one base away. This chain connects TRBV28 to TRBJ1-2; possible D gene TRBD1, 5 bases. The CDR3 totals 15 residues. Germline-derived CDR1 and CDR2 are MDHEN and SYDVKM. Trimming pared 5 bases from V and 6 bases from J, leaving 19 bases between. CDR3 sequence: CASSTPGRSLDGYTF. CDR3 nucleotide sequence: TGTGCCAGCAGTACGCCGGGACGGTCCTTGGATGGCTACACCTTC.

Notes on this clonotype: At one boundary the junction diverges from the germline segment, which might be a read error. This sequence joins TRBV6-2 or TRBV6-3 and TRBJ2-1; the D is unclear. CDR3 length: 13 amino acids. Germline V gives CDR1 MNHEY, CDR2 SVGEGT. Written as DNA, the CDR3 is TGTGCCAGCAGTTCGGATAGTTACAATGATCAGTTCTTC. Amino acid sequence: CASSSDSYNDQFF.

Comments on this clonotype: A single base separates this from a much larger clone, so it may be a read error. The CDR3 loop is CSALWGQGGTEAFF. The CDR3 DNA sequence: TGCAGTGCCCTGTGGGGACAGGGAGGGACTGAAGCTTTCTTT. V is TRBV20-1 and J is TRBJ1-1; 9 bases align to TRBD1. The CDR3 length is 14 residues. V shed 6 bases, J shed 5 bases, and the junction held 10 bases outside the gene matches. The germline CDR1 and CDR2 sequences are DFQATT and SNEGSKA (reference sequence).

This clonotype was recorded only once. One junction end does not reproduce the germline sequence, and a read error may be involved. CDR3 DNA: TGTACCAGCAGAGAAACAGGGGTATCAAACTATGGCAACACCTTC. This gives the protein CTSRETGVSNYGNTF. The chain couples TRBV6-1 to TRBJ1-2, with 7 bases matching TRBD1. In germline, CDR1 is MNHNS, CDR2 SASEGT. The CDR3 length is 15 residues.

In its sample, this clonotype was seen a few times. This may arise from a read error, as a much more abundant clone is one base away. The chain carries TRBV6-2 or TRBV6-3 and TRBJ1-5; 7 nucleotides match TRBD1. J lost 6 bases, V lost 7 bases, and 12 bases had no gene match. The CDR3 runs 15 residues. Germline V CDR1 and CDR2: MNHEY, SVGEGT. The CDR3 nucleotides are TGTGCCAGCACTTTACCCCCCGACAGGGTTCAGCCCCAGCATTTT. This translates into CASTLPPDRVQPQHF.

Points on this clonotype: The DNA is omitted, as the CDR3 cannot be located on it reliably, and the CDR3 follows TCRdb's listing. The chain recombines TRBV11-2 with TRBJ1-1. Germline CDR1 is SGHAT and CDR2 is FQNNGV. Inclusive of both ends, the CDR3 amounts to 14 amino acids. CDR3 sequence reads: CVNSLVGSGTEVFF.

To note about this clonotype: Germline and junction disagree at one end, which may indicate a read error. The rearrangement uses TRBV11-3 and TRBJ2-1; 8 positions agree with TRBD2. CDR1 is SGHNT and CDR2 is YENEEA in the germline V gene. The CDR3 extends over 17 amino acids. The CDR3 nucleotides are TGTGCCAGCAGCTTAGATCGACTAGCGCGAATAGGTAATGAACAGTTCTTC. Protein sequence: CASSLDRLARIGNEQFF.

J is TRBJ2-3 and V is TRBV7-8; D may match TRBD1 or TRBD2 (6 bases each). The CDR3 totals 15 residues. V lost 2 bases to trimming and J lost 6 bases, with 15 bases between them. CDR1 SGHVS and CDR2 FQNEAQ come from the germline V gene. CDR3 protein: CASSLWGARWDTQYF. DNA of the CDR3: TGTGCCAGCAGCTTATGGGGGGCTCGATGGGATACGCAGTATTTT.

The CDR3 loop is CASRRDHLNTETQYF. The CDR3 region has the DNA TGTGCCAGTAGACGGGACCACCTAAACACGGAGACCCAGTACTTC. This chain links TRBV12-3 or TRBV12-4 with TRBJ2-5; either TRBD1 or TRBD2 may supply D (5 bases each). V gave up 9 bases and J gave up 5 bases, with 22 bases separating them. CDR3 length: 15 amino acids.

The sample holds a few counts of this clonotype. This sequence may be a read error, since a much larger clone differs from it by one base. The rearrangement uses TRBV4-2 and TRBJ1-5; 9 nucleotides agree with TRBD1. V was pared by 0 bases and J by 0 bases, with 6 bases of the junction left unmatched. Germline V CDR1 and CDR2: LGHNA, YNFKEQ. The CDR3 is 18 residues long. The CDR3 sequence is CASSQEMGTGCSNQPQHF. The CDR3, as DNA: TGTGCCAGCAGCCAAGAGATGGGGACAGGGTGTAGCAATCAGCCCCAGCATTTT.

This chain connects TRBV28 to TRBJ2-7; TRBD2 matches at 14 bases. CDR1 is MDHEN, CDR2 SYDVKM, per germline. CDR3 length: 17 amino acids. The CDR3 sequence is CASCLFGTSGSLYEQYF. The CDR3 coding sequence is TGTGCAAGCTGTTTATTTGGGACTAGCGGGAGTCTCTACGAGCAGTACTTC.

The chain carries TRBV28 and TRBJ2-7; possible D gene TRBD2, 6 bases. CDR3 length: 12 amino acids. Per germline, CDR1 MDHEN and CDR2 SYDVKM. V was clipped by 4 bases and J by 11 bases, with 15 bases between them. CDR3 residues: CASSSPGESKYF. CDR3 coding DNA: TGTGCCAGCAGTTCTCCGGGGGAATCAAAGTACTTC.

Worth noting for this clonotype: Since the CDR3 does not end with the conserved phenylalanine or tryptophan, this likely comes from a read error. No DNA is shown, since the ends of the CDR3 on it are uncertain; the CDR3 is the one TCRdb lists. The chain has TRBV11-3 and TRBJ2-1; the table assigns TRBD2, which was not confirmed against the DNA. The CDR3 comprises 17 residues, both ends counted. CDR1 is SGHNT, CDR2 YENEEA, per germline. CDR3 protein: CVSSLDRLAGVGNEQFL.

A word on this clonotype: Germline is not matched at one junction end, which may reflect a read error. This rearrangement joins TRBV11-3 to TRBJ2-2, with D perhaps matching TRBD2 (5 bases). CDR1 and CDR2 (germline): SGHNT, YENEEA. This CDR3 has 18 amino acids. CDR3 residues: CASSSRGALGYRAGELFF. CDR3 coding DNA: TGTGCCAGCAGCTCCCGGGGAGCGTTGGGATACAGAGCCGGAGAGCTGTTTTTC.

With respect to this clonotype: A clone one base away is much larger, so this may be a read error. The V gene is TRBV4-1, the J gene TRBJ1-5; the D gene is possibly TRBD1 (5 bases). Germline V gene lookup returns CDR1 MGHRA and CDR2 YSYEKL. The CDR3 loop spans 17 amino acids. The CDR3 DNA reads as TGCACCAGCAGCCAAGTGGCAGGGTCAAGTCGCAATCAGCCCCAGCATTTT. The encoded protein is CTSSQVAGSSRNQPQHF.

This clonotype was counted once. At one end, the junction sequence differs from germline, possibly due to a read error. The genes are TRBV6-5 and TRBJ2-7; possibly TRBD2 for D (6 bases). CDR1 and CDR2 (germline): MNHEY, SVGAGI. The CDR3 length is 15 residues. The CDR3 is CASGIGGVTSYKQCF. CDR3 sequence (DNA): TGTGCCAGCGGCATTGGGGGAGTCACTAGCTACAAGCAGTGCTTC.

This rearrangement joins TRBV20-1 to TRBJ2-1, with a weak D call TRBD2 (5 bases). The CDR3 length is 15 residues. V lost 6 bases and J 6 bases, leaving 21 bases between the germline ends. Per the germline V gene, CDR1 is DFQATT and CDR2 is SNEGSKA (reference sequence). The CDR3 DNA follows: TGCAGTGCCAACCCGTCTAGGGTGAGGGCCAATGAGCAGTTCTTC. Its translation is CSANPSRVRANEQFF.

Turning to this clonotype: A read error may account for a junction end that differs from germline. This sequence joins TRBV4-1 and TRBJ1-1; the D is unclear. The CDR3 spans 16 residues. Germline V gene data show CDR1 as MGHRA and CDR2 as YSYEKL. DNA for the CDR3: TGCGCCAGCAGCAGTGACCCTACCTCTATGAAGACTGAAACTTTCTTT. Amino acids: CASSSDPTSMKTETFF.

Note on this clonotype: One junction end does not reproduce the germline sequence, and a read error may be involved. The chain joins TRBV6-5 to TRBJ1-1, with 9 bases matching TRBD1. The CDR3 extends over 16 amino acids. Germline assignment: CDR1 MNHEY and CDR2 SVGAGI. The DNA for the CDR3 is TGTGCCAGCAGTTACAAGGGGACAGGGCGGAACACTGATGCTTTCTTT. Protein product: CASSYKGTGRNTDAFF.

As regards this clonotype: Sequence at one end of the junction differs from germline and may be a read error. V and J are TRBV20-1 and TRBJ2-7; 8 bases fit TRBD1. The CDR3 spans 14 residues. Germline V gene lookup returns CDR1 DFQATT and CDR2 SNEGSKA (reference sequence). CDR3 region: CSTSEATGAYEQYF. Here the CDR3 DNA reads TGCAGTACTAGTGAGGCGACAGGGGCCTACGAGCAGTACTTC.

This clonotype was recorded only once. Its ends do not fully match the called genes, so a read error is possible. The chain recombines TRBV20-1 with TRBJ2-7; 10 bases are shared with TRBD1. This CDR3 comprises 15 residues. CDR1 is DFQATT, CDR2 SNEGSKA, per germline (reference sequence). The chain's CDR3 is CSAQTTGQGLYDQYF. The CDR3 nucleotides read TGCAGTGCCCAGACTACGGGACAGGGGCTCTACGATCAGTACTTC.

With regard to this clonotype: A read error is likely, as this CDR3 ends without the conserved phenylalanine or tryptophan. This chain connects TRBV11-3 to TRBJ2-1; 9 bases are a match to TRBD2. This CDR3 has 16 residues. Germline V lookup: CDR1 SGHNT, CDR2 YENEEA. CDR3 loop: CASSLGGTSIHNDQFS. CDR3 bases: TGTGCCAGCAGCTTAGGGGGGACTAGCATCCACAATGATCAGTTCTCC.

Note on this clonotype: Germline is not matched at one junction end, which may reflect a read error. The chain carries TRBV6-5 and TRBJ1-5, with TRBD1 matching 7 bases. This CDR3 is 15 amino acids long. In germline, CDR1 is MNHEY, CDR2 SVGAGI. The CDR3, as DNA: TGTGCCAGCAGTTACAGTGGACAGGATAGTCACCCCCTGCATTTT. Its protein is CASSYSGQDSHPLHF.

Comments on this clonotype: One end of the junction does not line up with germline, which may come from a read error. This chain uses TRBV4-3 with TRBJ2-3, with D possibly matching TRBD2 (6 bases). This CDR3 region has 15 residues. In germline, CDR1 is LGHNA, CDR2 YSLEER. The CDR3 loop is CASSHRAGTTDTQYF. In DNA form, the CDR3 reads TGCGCCAGTAGCCATAGAGCGGGCACCACAGATACGCAGTATTTT.

In its sample, this clonotype was seen a few times. The chain carries TRBV20-1 and TRBJ1-6; 10 bases fit TRBD1. The V segment lost 3 bases and the J segment 10 bases; nucleotides outside the gene matches: 6. CDR1 and CDR2 from the germline V gene are DFQATT and SNEGSKA (reference sequence). The CDR3 is made up of 14 amino acids. The CDR3 loop is CSASRDRGGSPLHF. CDR3 DNA: TGCAGTGCTAGCCGGGACAGGGGCGGGTCACCCCTCCACTTT.

To note about this clonotype: This likely comes from a read error, as the CDR3 has no conserved phenylalanine or tryptophan at its end. The DNA is omitted, as the CDR3 cannot be located on it reliably, and the CDR3 follows TCRdb's listing. The chain uses TRBV11-1 and TRBJ2-2; TRBD2, as called in the table, went unchecked against the DNA. The CDR3 adds up to 15 amino acids, both ends counted. Germline lookup yields CDR1 SGHAT and CDR2 FQDESV (reference sequence). This CDR3 reads CANSLGGRSTGELYL.

Notes on this clonotype: The junction departs from germline at one end; a sequencing error may be responsible. The chain uses TRBV11-3 and TRBJ2-7; maybe TRBD1 (6 bases). The CDR3 spans 15 residues. The germline gives CDR1 SGHNT, CDR2 YENEEA. Written as DNA, the CDR3 is TGTGCCAGCAGGATAGGGGGTGGTAGGGCCAACGAGCTGTATTTC. The encoded protein is CASRIGGGRANELYF.

Regarding this clonotype: In this CDR3 the conserved last residue, phenylalanine or tryptophan, is missing, so a read error is likely. The J gene is TRBJ2-2, the V gene TRBV11-3; 7 bases map to TRBD2. This CDR3 comprises 14 residues. Germline assignment: CDR1 SGHNT and CDR2 YENEEA. Here the CDR3 reads CTSSLAGPGGRLFL. CDR3 in DNA: TGTACCAGCAGCTTAGCCGGACCGGGGGGAAGGCTGTTTCTT.

Comment on this clonotype: The junction differs from germline at one of its ends, possibly a read error. The chain recombines TRBV20-1 with TRBJ1-4, with D unresolved. The CDR3 totals 13 residues. Germline assignment: CDR1 DFQATT and CDR2 SNEGSKA (reference sequence). The CDR3: CSARGQNNENLFF. In nucleotides, the CDR3 is TGCAGTGCTAGAGGCCAGAATAATGAAAATCTGTTTTTT.

V is TRBV20-1 and J is TRBJ2-7, with D hard to call. The germline V gene encodes CDR1 DFQATT and CDR2 SNEGSKA (reference sequence). The V end was cut by 3 bases, the J end by 12 bases, with 18 bases between. The CDR3 has 12 residues. The CDR3 spells CSASAVTYKWYF. In nucleotides, the CDR3 is TGCAGTGCTAGTGCGGTCACCTACAAGTGGTACTTC.

V and J are TRBV20-1 and TRBJ2-7; D possibly uses TRBD1 or TRBD2 (6 bases each). The V gene's germline CDR1 is DFQATT and CDR2 SNEGSKA (reference sequence). V lost 5 bases and J 7 bases, leaving 15 bases between the germline ends. The CDR3 is 12 amino acids. The chain's CDR3 is CSARGPGIEQYF. CDR3 nucleotide sequence: TGCAGTGCTCGGGGGCCTGGGATTGAGCAGTACTTC.